The sequence of this T cell receptor (beta chain) was determined in a study of blood T cell repertoires in COVID-19 (dated by TCRdb to between 2020 and 2021). Turning to the overall study: The collaborator samples originated in the United States, Italy and Spain and spanned the acute and convalescent phases of COVID-19. The samples were drawn from two sources: the first 160 participants of the ongoing ImmuneRACE study, and fewer than 1,500 subjects contributed by 6 global collaborators. Where available, HLA class I and class II types were taken from metadata supplied by the sample provider and were not determined by assay-based typing. The repertoires were made available in a free public database intended to serve as a resource for research on the immune response to SARS-CoV-2. Deeply sampled blood TCRbeta repertoires from subjects exposed to, actively infected with, or recovered from COVID-19 were included in the dataset. Sample metadata almost always included a de-identified subject ID, COVID-19 status, age in years and sex. The prospective study material was composed of cDNA or gDNA derived from T cells, B-cell-depleted T cells, or PBMCs.

Collaborating institutions collected whole blood in K2EDTA tubes following their own protocols. Collaborator samples were shipped for TCRbeta analysis as frozen whole blood, isolated PBMCs, or DNA extracted from either sample type. This clone was recorded many times. The target of this receptor is not known. Base-call qualities are not available, and no considerably larger clone is one nucleotide away. TCRbeta CDR3 regions were amplified from genomic DNA by means of the immunoSEQ Assay, a bias-controlled multiplex PCR. Per the authors' processing: The number of nucleated cells in each sample was estimated by amplification of reference gene primers within the assay. Sequence reads were collapsed and filtered to measure the absolute abundance of every unique TCRbeta CDR3 rearrangement. For each sample, productive Simpson clonality was calculated by taking the square root of Simpson's diversity index across productive rearrangements. Imported from immuneACCESS, the table was reduced by TCRdb to in-frame sequences with V and J called. These copies leave out some clones; in studies compared against another copy, an unresolved V gene accounts for under half, and the cause of the remainder is not known. V and J calls and clone size follow that table, whereas D and trimming were derived from the DNA. The sample yields 200,000 to 300,000 clones; around nine tenths were counted once. Jointly, the top ten make up 5.5% to 7.5% of the sample.

Including the terminal cysteine and phenylalanine, the CDR3 comprises 14 residues. CDR3 DNA only is kept here, 42 bases in frame from base 1. Trimming removed 4 bases from V and 7 bases from J; the gene matches leave 7 bases unexplained. As encoded in the germline V gene, CDR1 is SGHTA while CDR2 is FQGNSA. The study at large found these results: The amount of clinical and demographic metadata varied by source and participant and was provided uncurated.

The sequence links TRBV7-2 to TRBJ1-5, with 7 central nucleotides matching TRBD1. This clonotype was sampled from a woman aged 70-85 years with active or convalescent COVID-19. The sequenced material came from peripheral blood. CDR3 sequence: CASSSEQGIQPQHF. The DNA sequence is TGTGCCAGCAGCTCCGAACAGGGGATCCAGCCCCAGCATTTT.